This TCR beta chain was recorded in a study of early T cells in non-severe SARS-CoV-2 infection. The overall study: It was bulk RNA from unsorted whole blood that was sequenced, and the chains were unpaired. The study, taken as a whole, reports: Lookups in VDJdb leaned toward anti-spike CD8 responses and missed private and CD4 specificities.

This clonotype was found many times. No antigen is known for it. Attached unique molecular identifiers marked individual cDNA molecules. TCRdb analysed the 5' RACE reads with MiXCR anew, one entry per CDR3 protein. The table includes 30,000 to 40,000 distinct CDR3 sequences, roughly 7.9% detected once. Trimming stripped 6 bases from V and 3 bases from J, with 16 bases between. Per the germline V gene, CDR1 is LGHDT and CDR2 is YNNKEL (reference sequence). CDR3 length equals 15 residues. The V call is TRBV3-1, the J call TRBJ2-3; D possibly corresponds to TRBD2 (6 bases). Material: whole blood, obtained at baseline. This clonotype was sampled from an adult who was a healthcare worker with PCR-confirmed SARS-CoV-2 infection or an uninfected control (not recorded which). The DNA for the CDR3 is TGTGCCAGCAGTATGCGGGGACGGCCTACAGATACGCAGTATTTT. Encoded protein: CASSMRGRPTDTQYF.